The 31 T cell receptor beta chains below all came from one sample that was sequenced in a study of shared clonotypes between healthy human individuals. Profiled with immunoSEQ multiplex PCR; TCRdb holds only in-frame clones, not every one. The sample yields roughly 2.2 million clones, roughly 92% seen once. The material sequenced was naive CD4+ T cells from PBMCs. Stated subset: CD45RA+ positively selected. These receptors originate from a man aged 18 to 30 in good health. Some clones in this sample may be carry-over from other donors' samples.

This chain uses TRBV5-1 with TRBJ1-2, with TRBD1 as a possible D gene (6 bases). CDR3 length: 13 amino acids. V was clipped by 4 bases and J by 6 bases, with 13 bases between them. CDR1 is SGHRS, CDR2 YFSETQ, per germline. The CDR3 coding sequence is TGCGCCAGCAGCCCCGGACAGTACGATGGCTACACCTTC. It yields the protein CASSPGQYDGYTF.

The V and J genes are TRBV6-6 and TRBJ2-7; tentative D call: TRBD2 (6 bases). The germline V gene has CDR1 MNHNY and CDR2 SVGAGI (reference sequence). The CDR3 covers 14 residues. V was trimmed by 5 bases and J by 0 bases, leaving 11 bases between them. The CDR3 here is CASSSSSVSYEQYF. CDR3 bases: TGTGCCAGCAGTAGTTCTAGCGTCTCCTACGAGCAGTACTTC.

The rearrangement links TRBV28 to TRBJ1-2; D is uncertain. The V gene's germline CDR1 is MDHEN and CDR2 SYDVKM. Trimming removed 5 bases at V and 1 base at J, with 20 bases between. The CDR3 extends over 17 amino acids. CDR3 DNA: TGTGCCAGCAGTCCAAAGGTTTCCGCGTTCCGTAACTATGGCTACACCTTC. It is translated as CASSPKVSAFRNYGYTF.

This rearrangement joins TRBV28 to TRBJ1-5; 8 positions agree with TRBD1. The CDR3 consists of 17 residues. V dropped 2 bases and J dropped 3; count of bases not matched to a gene: 9. Germline V gene data show CDR1 as MDHEN and CDR2 as SYDVKM. CDR3 bases: TGTGCCAGCAGTTTAGTGACAGGGGAGAAACACAATCAGCCCCAGCATTTT. It yields the protein CASSLVTGEKHNQPQHF.

The genes are TRBV7-3 and TRBJ1-3, with TRBD1 matching 10 bases. The V gene end was trimmed by 5 bases and the J gene end by 2 bases; junction bases not matched to a gene: 3. The CDR3 length is 15 residues. The V gene's germline CDR1 is SGHTA and CDR2 FQGTGA. CDR3 nucleotides: TGTGCCAGCAGCCGACAGGGGGCCCCTGGAAACACCATATATTTT. Its protein is CASSRQGAPGNTIYF.

The J gene is TRBJ2-7, the V gene TRBV9, with TRBD1 as a possible D gene (6 bases). V was shortened by 0 bases and J by 7 bases, with 14 bases between the two germline ends. This CDR3 region has 14 residues. Germline loops: CDR1 SGDLS, CDR2 YYNGEE. CDR3 protein: CASSVGAGVGEQYF. The CDR3 coding sequence is TGTGCCAGCAGCGTAGGGGCAGGGGTGGGAGAGCAGTACTTC.

The V gene is TRBV7-9, the J gene TRBJ1-6; 12 bases match TRBD1. CDR1 and CDR2 (germline): SEHNR, FQNEAQ (reference sequence). V dropped 1 base and J dropped 10; count of bases not matched to a gene: 5. This CDR3 comprises 16 residues. The CDR3 DNA reads TGTGCCAGCAGCTTAGGGGGACAGGGGGCGCGGTCACCCCTCCACTTT. Amino acid sequence: CASSLGGQGARSPLHF.

J is TRBJ2-3 and V is TRBV25-1; possible D gene TRBD1, 6 bases. Trimming cost V 2 bases and J 6 bases, with 18 bases left between them. Per the germline V gene, CDR1 is MGHDK and CDR2 is SYGVNS. This CDR3 has 16 residues. The DNA of the CDR3 is TGTGCCAGCAGTGAAGGGGACACATCCTTCACGGATACGCAGTATTTT. It codes for CASSEGDTSFTDTQYF. Using reference TRBV25-1 and TRBJ2-3 for the parts outside the CDR3, the full variable domain is EADIYQTPRYLVIGTGKKITLECSQTMGHDKMYWYQQDPGMELHLIHYSYGVNSTEKGDLSSESTVSRIRTEHFPLTLESARPSHTSQYLCASSEGDTSFTDTQYFGPGTRLTVL.

The chain joins TRBV7-2 to TRBJ2-1; D remains unclear. The CDR3 has 14 amino acids. V shed 5 bases and J shed 7 bases, with 15 bases lying between them. Germline values: CDR1 SGHTA, CDR2 FQGNSA. DNA for the CDR3: TGTGCCAGCAGCCTCGATCGCGCCCGTAATGAGCAGTTCTTC. Its translation: CASSLDRARNEQFF.

The chain links TRBV28 to TRBJ1-1, with TRBD1 matching over 10 bases. Per germline, CDR1 MDHEN and CDR2 SYDVKM. Trimming cost V 7 bases and J 13 bases; bases outside gene matches: 12. The CDR3 is made up of 13 amino acids. The CDR3 region is CASNNRDRGYIFF. CDR3 nucleotides: TGTGCCAGCAACAACCGGGACAGGGGCTATATTTTCTTT.

The chain is built from TRBV28 and TRBJ1-6, with D perhaps TRBD1 (5 bases). CDR1 is MDHEN and CDR2 is SYDVKM in the germline V gene. The CDR3 has 14 residues. The V and J ends lost 5 bases and 6 bases respectively, with 11 bases between them. The CDR3 DNA sequence: TGTGCCAGCAGTGCCGGGACTACTAATTCACCCCTCCACTTT. This translates into CASSAGTTNSPLHF.

This clone has only one observation. The V and J genes are TRBV7-8 and TRBJ2-3; 16 bases match TRBD2. V lost 7 bases to trimming and J lost 5 bases; unmatched junction nucleotides: 9. Per germline, CDR1 SGHVS and CDR2 FQNEAQ. This CDR3 spans 17 amino acids. The CDR3 DNA follows: TGTGCCAGCACCTCGGGACTAGCGGGAGGGCCAGTAGATACGCAGTATTTT. Translation gives CASTSGLAGGPVDTQYF. Full variable domain (outside the CDR3, taken from reference TRBV7-8 and TRBJ2-3): GAGVSQSPRYKVAKRGQDVALRCDPISGHVSLFWYQQALGQGPEFLTYFQNEAQLDKSGLPSDRFFAERPEGSVSTLKIQRTQQEDSAVYLCASTSGLAGGPVDTQYFGPGTRLTVL.

The chain carries TRBV19 and TRBJ1-2, with 7 bases matching TRBD1. The CDR3 has 13 amino acids. V gave up 4 bases and J gave up 5 bases; unmatched junction bases: 4. Per the germline V gene, CDR1 is LNHDA and CDR2 is SQIVND (reference sequence). The CDR3 coding sequence is TGTGCCAGTAGTAAAGACAGGGATTATGGCTACACCTTC. Its protein is CASSKDRDYGYTF.

CDR3 region: CASSETPGTQYF. DNA of the CDR3: TGTGCCAGCAGCGAGACCCCAGGGACGCAGTATTTT. The J gene is TRBJ2-3, the V gene TRBV6-6, with TRBD1 as a possible D gene (5 bases). The ends were cut back, 6 bases at V and 9 bases at J, with 13 bases in the middle. This CDR3 contains 12 residues. Germline V gene lookup returns CDR1 MNHNY and CDR2 SVGAGI (reference sequence).

As to this clone: Other DNA sequences in the same sample also yield this CDR3. The chain combines TRBV28 with TRBJ1-1; 7 bases align to TRBD1. The CDR3 contains 14 residues. J lost 0 bases, V lost 7 bases, and 5 bases had no gene match. Per germline, CDR1 MDHEN and CDR2 SYDVKM. The CDR3 region has the DNA TGTGCCAGCACCTCGACAGGGTTGAACACTGAAGCTTTCTTT. Its translation: CASTSTGLNTEAFF.

The chain has TRBV11-2 and TRBJ2-3; TRBD2 matches 9 bases. The CDR3 contains 16 residues. Trimming removed 3 bases from V and 2 bases from J; junction bases left unmatched: 6. Germline V gene sequence: CDR1 SGHAT, CDR2 FQNNGV. The CDR3 reads CASSLGLAPNTDTQYF. The DNA for the CDR3 is TGTGCCAGCAGCTTGGGACTAGCTCCTAACACAGATACGCAGTATTTT.

This chain connects TRBV14 to TRBJ2-4; D is undetermined. Looked up from germline, CDR1 is SGHDN and CDR2 is FVKESK. V was shortened by 3 bases and J by 8 bases, with 8 bases between the two germline ends. The CDR3 extends over 12 amino acids. This CDR3 is CASSHLGHIQYF. The CDR3 DNA is TGTGCCAGCAGCCATTTAGGGCACATTCAGTACTTC.

In the case of this clone: Other DNA sequences in the same sample also yield this CDR3. CDR3 coding DNA: TGTGCCAGCTCACTCAGACAGGGAACGTACGAGCAGTACTTC. This translates into CASSLRQGTYEQYF. This rearrangement joins TRBV18 to TRBJ2-7; 7 bases align to TRBD1. Trimming cost V 4 bases and J 4 bases; bases outside gene matches: 7. The CDR3 contains 14 residues. The germline V gene has CDR1 KGHSH and CDR2 LQKENI.

This sequence joins TRBV2 and TRBJ2-7, with TRBD1 matching 12 bases. J lost 3 bases, V lost 8 bases, and 5 bases had no gene match. CDR1 is SNHLY, CDR2 FYNNEI, per germline. The CDR3 extends over 14 amino acids. This CDR3 reads CASRGQGAIYEQYF. For the CDR3, the DNA is TGTGCCAGCCGGGGACAGGGGGCAATCTACGAGCAGTACTTC.

The V gene is TRBV4-3, the J gene TRBJ2-2, with D perhaps matching TRBD1 (6 bases). CDR1 and CDR2 from the germline V gene are LGHNA and YSLEER. CDR3 length: 16 amino acids. Trimming left V 0 bases short and J 4 bases short, with 12 bases between. CDR3 nucleotides: TGCGCCAGCAGCCAAGATCTGAACAGGGTCACCGGGGAGCTGTTTTTT. It encodes CASSQDLNRVTGELFF.

This clone was counted a single time. This rearrangement joins TRBV19 to TRBJ2-3; 9 bases are shared with TRBD2. The CDR3 consists of 14 residues. Germline V gene data show CDR1 as LNHDA and CDR2 as SQIVND (reference sequence). The J segment lost 5 bases and the V segment lost 5 bases, leaving 5 bases of the junction unmatched. CDR3 coding DNA: TGTGCCAGTAGTTTAGCGGGAGAGGGAGATACGCAGTATTTT. This sequence encodes CASSLAGEGDTQYF. The whole variable domain, remainder taken from reference TRBV19 and TRBJ2-3, is DGGITQSPKYLFRKEGQNVTLSCEQNLNHDAMYWYRQDPGQGLRLIYYSQIVNDFQKGDIAEGYSVSREKKESFPLTVTSAQKNPTAFYLCASSLAGEGDTQYFGPGTRLTVL.

The genes are TRBV7-2 and TRBJ2-1, with 8 bases that match TRBD2. Per the germline V gene, CDR1 is SGHTA and CDR2 is FQGNSA. The V and J ends lost 5 bases and 3 bases, in that order; junction bases with no gene match: 9. CDR3 length: 16 residues. The CDR3 coding sequence is TGTGCCAGCAGCACCCGTGGTAGCGGGGTCTACAATGAGCAGTTCTTC. As protein: CASSTRGSGVYNEQFF.

The V gene is TRBV5-1, the J gene TRBJ1-5; tentative D call: TRBD1 (6 bases). The CDR3 contains 15 residues. Germline CDR1 SGHRS, CDR2 YFSETQ. Trimming removed 0 bases at V and 2 bases at J, with 9 bases between. The CDR3 sequence: CASSLEPGGNQPQHF. The CDR3 DNA reads TGCGCCAGCAGCTTGGAGCCAGGGGGCAATCAGCCCCAGCATTTT.

J is TRBJ2-1 and V is TRBV6-6; TRBD2 matches 8 bases. The CDR3 runs to 16 residues. Germline values: CDR1 MNHNY, CDR2 SVGAGI (reference sequence). With V trimmed by 2 bases and J by 2 bases, 5 bases remained unmatched. As DNA, the CDR3 is TGTGCCAGCAGTTACCAAGGACTAGCAGCCTACAATGAGCAGTTCTTC. This codes for CASSYQGLAAYNEQFF.

V usage is TRBV5-1 and J usage is TRBJ2-1, with TRBD2 matching 15 bases. This CDR3 comprises 16 residues. The germline V gene encodes CDR1 SGHRS and CDR2 YFSETQ. With V trimmed by 1 base and J by 7 bases, 3 bases remained unmatched. The CDR3 is CASSLPGTSGGNEQFF. Written as DNA, the CDR3 is TGCGCCAGCAGCTTGCCCGGGACTAGCGGGGGGAATGAGCAGTTCTTC. The entire variable domain, with the rest obtained from reference TRBV5-1 and TRBJ2-1, is as follows: KAGVTQTPRYLIKTRGQQVTLSCSPISGHRSVSWYQQTPGQGLQFLFEYFSETQRNKGNFPGRFSGRQFSNSRSEMNVSTLELGDSALYLCASSLPGTSGGNEQFFGPGTRLTVL.

This clone has only one observation. This rearrangement joins TRBV23-1 to TRBJ2-1, with 9 bases matching TRBD1. TRBV23-1 is noted as an ORF with a role that remains uncertain. The CDR3 loop spans 18 amino acids. After removal of 0 bases from V and 8 bases from J, the junction contained 14 bases not matched to a gene. CDR3 sequence: CASSQSGLLGDRGDEQFF. In DNA form, the CDR3 reads TGCGCCAGCAGTCAATCTGGGCTGTTGGGCGACAGGGGGGATGAGCAGTTCTTC.

The chain is built from TRBV10-3 and TRBJ1-2; D gene ambiguous. The CDR3 covers 12 residues. Per the germline V gene, CDR1 is ENHRY and CDR2 is SYGVKD. Trimming removed 0 bases from V and 8 bases from J, with 7 bases in between. The chain's CDR3 is CAISESREGYTF. The CDR3 coding sequence is TGTGCCATCAGTGAGTCAAGGGAAGGCTACACCTTC.

The chain has TRBV19 and TRBJ1-1; 7 bases align to TRBD1. Germline V CDR1 and CDR2: LNHDA, SQIVND (reference sequence). With 5 bases clipped from V and 4 bases from J, the junction kept 10 bases outside the gene matches. This CDR3 is built from 15 residues. CDR3 sequence reads: CASSAGQAFVTEAFF. The CDR3 bases are TGTGCCAGTAGTGCTGGACAGGCCTTTGTCACTGAAGCTTTCTTT.

The rearrangement links TRBV28 to TRBJ1-1, with D hard to call. CDR3 size: 15 residues. With 5 bases removed from V and 6 bases from J, the gap between germline ends came to 19 bases. CDR1 and CDR2 (germline): MDHEN, SYDVKM. Here the CDR3 DNA reads TGTGCCAGCAGTACCCCCAACTACCGGATACCTGAAGCTTTCTTT. This translates into CASSTPNYRIPEAFF.

In this sample, this clone turned up once. The V gene is TRBV14, the J gene TRBJ2-7; 7 bases agree with TRBD1. Germline values: CDR1 SGHDN, CDR2 FVKESK. Unmatched junction bases numbered 11, after V lost 1 base and J lost 8 bases. This CDR3 contains 15 residues. This CDR3 reads CASSQGQGRPDKQYF. The CDR3 bases are TGTGCCAGCAGCCAAGGACAGGGTCGGCCTGATAAGCAGTACTTC.

J is TRBJ2-7 and V is TRBV28; TRBD1 is a possible D gene (6 bases). Germline V CDR1 and CDR2: MDHEN, SYDVKM. V lost 6 bases and J 3 bases, leaving 9 bases between the germline ends. This CDR3 spans 12 amino acids. CDR3 residues: CASSGTYYEQYF. CDR3 nucleotide sequence: TGTGCCAGCAGCGGGACATACTACGAGCAGTACTTC. Complete variable domain (other parts from reference TRBV28 and TRBJ2-7): DVKVTQSSRYLVKRTGEKVFLECVQDMDHENMFWYRQDPGLGLRLIYFSYDVKMKEKGDIPEGYSVSREKKERFSLILESASTNQTSMYLCASSGTYYEQYFGPGTRLTVT.